Detailed here is one TCR beta chain. TCRdb's table, derived via immunoSEQ multiplex PCR, lists solely in-frame clones and lacks some. Here the sample spans 300,000 to 400,000 clones, 70% to 90% being singletons. The V gene end was trimmed by 2 bases and the J gene end by 6 bases; junction bases not matched to a gene: 10. The germline CDR1 and CDR2 sequences are MGHRA and YSYEKL. This CDR3 spans 17 amino acids. The data are from a study of blood T cell repertoires in COVID-19. Study-wide context: The cDNA or gDNA used as material had been derived from T cells, B-cell-depleted T cells, or PBMCs.

The sequence was collected from a woman aged 45 to 65 with active or convalescent COVID-19. This chain uses TRBV4-1 with TRBJ2-3; 11 bases fit TRBD1. The sample taken for sequencing was peripheral blood. As DNA, the CDR3 is TGCGCCAGCAGCCAATACCAGGGACAGGGGGGGAGGGATACGCAGTATTTT. Amino acids: CASSQYQGQGGRDTQYF.